The clone carrying this T cell receptor beta chain was picked up a small number of times. Its antigen is still unknown. The sample belongs to a study of CD8+ T cells in alopecia areata. Study as a whole: Severity among treated patients was scored by the percentage of scalp area affected.

Treatment specified: oral pan-JAK inhibitor, 5-10 mg twice daily. Separation by sorting yielded CD4+ and CD8+ T cells from PBMCs. RNA extraction and reverse transcription yielded cDNA as sequencing template. Here immunoSEQ multiplex PCR was the method, and the copy in TCRdb shows in-frame clones only, minus some. The sample includes approximately 200,000 clones, approximately 47% of them seen just once. CDR1 is SGHTA, CDR2 FQGNSA, per germline. The CDR3 covers 17 residues. Trimming removed 6 bases from V and 2 bases from J, with 20 bases in between. Overall study results and limits: Scalp repertoires also include resident alphabeta T cells from normal skin. Under tofacitinib, fewer expanded CD8+ clones appeared among the top 100 scalp clones.

The sequence was obtained from a human donor with alopecia areata. Source: CD4+ T cells sorted from blood, taken at approximately week 37, from a patient treated with tofacitinib. V is TRBV7-2 and J is TRBJ1-5; D remains ambiguous. The DNA for the CDR3 is TGTGCCAGCAGTCCAAGCGGGGAAGGTTGGGGCAATCAGCCCCAGCATTTT. Protein sequence: CASSPSGEGWGNQPQHF.